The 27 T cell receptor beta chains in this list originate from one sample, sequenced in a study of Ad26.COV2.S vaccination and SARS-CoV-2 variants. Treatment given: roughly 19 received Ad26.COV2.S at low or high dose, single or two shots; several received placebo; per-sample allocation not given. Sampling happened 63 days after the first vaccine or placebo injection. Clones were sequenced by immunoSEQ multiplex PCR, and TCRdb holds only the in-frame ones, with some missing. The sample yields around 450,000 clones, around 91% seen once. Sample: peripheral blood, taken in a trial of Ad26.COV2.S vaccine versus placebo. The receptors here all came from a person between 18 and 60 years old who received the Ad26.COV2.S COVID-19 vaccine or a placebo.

In DNA form, the CDR3 reads TGTGCCAGCAATTTGGCGGGGGAAGACAATGAGCAGTTCTTC. Translation: CASNLAGEDNEQFF. The rearrangement joins TRBV2 to TRBJ2-1; 7 nucleotides line up with TRBD2. V was clipped by 7 bases and J by 5 bases; unmatched bases: 8. The CDR3 runs 14 residues. Germline lookup yields CDR1 SNHLY and CDR2 FYNNEI.

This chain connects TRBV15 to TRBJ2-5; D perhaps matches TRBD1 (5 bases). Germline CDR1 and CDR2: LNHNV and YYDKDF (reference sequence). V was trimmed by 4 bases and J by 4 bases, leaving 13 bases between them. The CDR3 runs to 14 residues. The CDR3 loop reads CATSTGHGRETQYF. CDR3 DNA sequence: TGTGCCACCAGCACAGGACATGGAAGAGAGACCCAGTACTTC.

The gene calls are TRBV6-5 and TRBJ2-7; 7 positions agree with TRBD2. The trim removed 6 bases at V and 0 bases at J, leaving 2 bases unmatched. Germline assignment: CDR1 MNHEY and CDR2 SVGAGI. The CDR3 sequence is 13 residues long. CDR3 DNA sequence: TGTGCCAGCAGCGGGGGGTCCTCCTACGAGCAGTACTTC. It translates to CASSGGSSYEQYF.

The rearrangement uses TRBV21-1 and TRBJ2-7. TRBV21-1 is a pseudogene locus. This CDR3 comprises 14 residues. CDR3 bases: TGTGCCAGCAGCAAAGGGGACGCATCCTACGAGCAGTACTTC. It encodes CASSKGDASYEQYF.

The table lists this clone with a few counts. The CDR3 loop reads CASSFGVRDGELFF. CDR3 nucleotides: TGTGCCAGCAGCTTCGGGGTCAGAGACGGGGAGCTGTTTTTT. The rearrangement links TRBV7-2 to TRBJ2-2; possible D gene TRBD2, 5 bases. Per the germline V gene, CDR1 is SGHTA and CDR2 is FQGNSA. V was clipped by 3 bases and J by 7 bases, with 12 bases between them. This CDR3 has 14 amino acids.

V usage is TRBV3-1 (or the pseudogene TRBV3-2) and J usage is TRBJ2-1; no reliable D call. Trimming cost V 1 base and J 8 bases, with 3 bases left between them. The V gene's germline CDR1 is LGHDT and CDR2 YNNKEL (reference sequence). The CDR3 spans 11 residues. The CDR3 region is CASSQVDEQFF. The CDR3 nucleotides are TGTGCCAGCAGCCAAGTCGATGAGCAGTTCTTC.

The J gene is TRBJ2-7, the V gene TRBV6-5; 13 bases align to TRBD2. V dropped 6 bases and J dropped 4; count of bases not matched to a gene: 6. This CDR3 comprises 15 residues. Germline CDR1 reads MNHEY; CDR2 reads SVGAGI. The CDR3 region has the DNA TGTGCCAGCAGCCTGGGGACTAGCGGGATATACGAGCAGTACTTC. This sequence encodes CASSLGTSGIYEQYF.

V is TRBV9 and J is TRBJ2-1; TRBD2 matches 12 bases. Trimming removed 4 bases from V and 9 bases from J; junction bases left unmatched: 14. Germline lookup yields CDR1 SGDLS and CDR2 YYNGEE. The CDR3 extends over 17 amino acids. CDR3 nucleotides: TGTGCCAGCAGCCCTAGGACTAGCGGGACAGTCGGCGGTGAGCAGTTCTTC. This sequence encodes CASSPRTSGTVGGEQFF.

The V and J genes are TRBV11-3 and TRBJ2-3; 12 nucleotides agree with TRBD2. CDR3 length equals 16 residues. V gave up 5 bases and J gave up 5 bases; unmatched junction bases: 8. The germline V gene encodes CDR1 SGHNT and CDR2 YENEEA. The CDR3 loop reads CASSKGTSGFQDTQYF. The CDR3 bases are TGTGCCAGCAGCAAAGGGACTAGCGGGTTTCAAGATACGCAGTATTTT.

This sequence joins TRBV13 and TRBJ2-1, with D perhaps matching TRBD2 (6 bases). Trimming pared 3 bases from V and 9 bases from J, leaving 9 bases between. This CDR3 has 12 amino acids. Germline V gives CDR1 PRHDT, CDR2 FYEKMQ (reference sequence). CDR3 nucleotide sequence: TGTGCCAGCAGCTTGAGGGGAGGTGAGCAGTTCTTC. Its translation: CASSLRGGEQFF.

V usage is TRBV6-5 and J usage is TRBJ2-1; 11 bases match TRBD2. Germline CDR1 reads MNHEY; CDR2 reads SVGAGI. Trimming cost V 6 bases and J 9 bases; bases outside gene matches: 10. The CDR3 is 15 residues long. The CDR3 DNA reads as TGTGCCAGCAGGCGTCTAGCGGGAGGTTGGGCTGAGCAGTTCTTC. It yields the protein CASRRLAGGWAEQFF.

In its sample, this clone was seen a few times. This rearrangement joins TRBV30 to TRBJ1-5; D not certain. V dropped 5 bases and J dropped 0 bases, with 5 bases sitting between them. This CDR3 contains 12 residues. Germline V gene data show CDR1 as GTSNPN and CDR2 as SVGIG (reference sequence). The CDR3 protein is CAWDNSNQPQHF. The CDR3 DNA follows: TGTGCCTGGGACAATAGCAATCAGCCCCAGCATTTT.

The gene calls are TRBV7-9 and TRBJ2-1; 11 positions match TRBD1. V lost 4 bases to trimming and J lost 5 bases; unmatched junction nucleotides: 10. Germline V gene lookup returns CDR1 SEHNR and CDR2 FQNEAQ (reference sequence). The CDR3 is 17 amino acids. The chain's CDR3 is CASSSLIGTGGNNEQFF. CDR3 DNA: TGTGCCAGCAGCTCCCTTATCGGGACAGGGGGAAACAATGAGCAGTTCTTC.

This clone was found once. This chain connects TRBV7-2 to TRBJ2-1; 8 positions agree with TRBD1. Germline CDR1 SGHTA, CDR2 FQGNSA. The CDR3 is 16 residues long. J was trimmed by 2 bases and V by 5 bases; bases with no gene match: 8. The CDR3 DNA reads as TGTGCCAGCAGCCCCCGACAGGGGAGGACCTACAATGAGCAGTTCTTC. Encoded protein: CASSPRQGRTYNEQFF.

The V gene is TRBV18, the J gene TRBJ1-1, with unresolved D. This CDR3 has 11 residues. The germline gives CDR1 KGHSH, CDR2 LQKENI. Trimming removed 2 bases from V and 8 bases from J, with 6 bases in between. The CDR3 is CASSPAGEAFF. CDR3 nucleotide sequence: TGTGCCAGCTCACCAGCGGGGGAAGCTTTCTTT.

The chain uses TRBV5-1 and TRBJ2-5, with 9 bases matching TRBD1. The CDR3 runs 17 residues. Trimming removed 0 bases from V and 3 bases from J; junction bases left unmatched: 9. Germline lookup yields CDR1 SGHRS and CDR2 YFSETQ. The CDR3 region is CASSLVSPGQGEETQYF. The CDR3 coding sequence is TGCGCCAGCAGCTTGGTATCCCCGGGACAGGGTGAAGAGACCCAGTACTTC.

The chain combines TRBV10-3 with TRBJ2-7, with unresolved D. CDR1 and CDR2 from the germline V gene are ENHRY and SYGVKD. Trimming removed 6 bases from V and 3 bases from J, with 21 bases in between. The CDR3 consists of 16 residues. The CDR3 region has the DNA TGTGCCATCAGCAAAAATGCCTTGGAAATTAACTACGAGCAGTACTTC. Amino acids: CAISKNALEINYEQYF.

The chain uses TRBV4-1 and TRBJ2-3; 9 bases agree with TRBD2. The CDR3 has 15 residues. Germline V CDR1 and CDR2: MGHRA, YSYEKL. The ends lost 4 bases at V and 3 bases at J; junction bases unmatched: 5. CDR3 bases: TGCGCCAGCAGCCGCCTAGCGGGGACTACAGATACGCAGTATTTT. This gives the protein CASSRLAGTTDTQYF.

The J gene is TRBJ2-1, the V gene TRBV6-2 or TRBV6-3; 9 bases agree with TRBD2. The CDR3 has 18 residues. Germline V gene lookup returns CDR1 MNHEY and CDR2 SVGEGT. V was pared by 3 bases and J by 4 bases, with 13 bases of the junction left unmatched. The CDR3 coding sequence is TGTGCCAGCAGTTATGGAATGGGAGGACTAGCGTTTTACAATGAGCAGTTCTTC. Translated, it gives CASSYGMGGLAFYNEQFF.

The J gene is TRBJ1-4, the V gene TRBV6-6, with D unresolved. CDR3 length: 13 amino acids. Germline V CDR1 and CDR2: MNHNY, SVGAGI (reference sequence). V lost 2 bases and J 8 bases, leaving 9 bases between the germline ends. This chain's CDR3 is CASSYRDREKLFF. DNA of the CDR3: TGTGCCAGCAGTTACAGGGATCGAGAAAAACTGTTTTTT.

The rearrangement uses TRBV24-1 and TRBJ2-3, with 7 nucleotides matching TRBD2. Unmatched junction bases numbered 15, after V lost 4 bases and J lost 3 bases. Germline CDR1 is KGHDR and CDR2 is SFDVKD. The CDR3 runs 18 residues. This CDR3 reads CATSDTRLSGTSTDTQYF. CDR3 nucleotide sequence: TGTGCCACCAGTGACACCCGACTAAGCGGGACGAGTACAGATACGCAGTATTTT.

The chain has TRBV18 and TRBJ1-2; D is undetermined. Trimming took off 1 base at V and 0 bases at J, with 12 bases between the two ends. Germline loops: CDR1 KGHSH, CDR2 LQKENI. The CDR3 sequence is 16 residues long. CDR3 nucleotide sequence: TGTGCCAGCTCACCACTTTCTGCAGAAACTAACTATGGCTACACCTTC. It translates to CASSPLSAETNYGYTF. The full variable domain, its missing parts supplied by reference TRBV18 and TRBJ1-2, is NAGVMQNPRHLVRRRGQEARLRCSPMKGHSHVYWYRQLPEEGLKFMVYLQKENIIDESGMPKERFSAEFPKEGPSILRIQQVVRGDSAAYFCASSPLSAETNYGYTFGSGTRLTVV.

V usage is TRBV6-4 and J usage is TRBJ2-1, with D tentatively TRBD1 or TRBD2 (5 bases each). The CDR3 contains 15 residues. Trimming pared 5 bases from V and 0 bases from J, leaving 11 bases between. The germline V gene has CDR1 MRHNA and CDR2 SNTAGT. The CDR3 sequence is CASSPGPSSYNEQFF. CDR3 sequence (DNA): TGTGCCAGCAGTCCGGGGCCCAGCTCCTACAATGAGCAGTTCTTC.

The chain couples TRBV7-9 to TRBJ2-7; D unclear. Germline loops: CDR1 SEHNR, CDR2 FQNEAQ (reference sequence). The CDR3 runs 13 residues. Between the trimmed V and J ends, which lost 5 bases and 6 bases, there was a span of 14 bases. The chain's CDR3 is CASSEFEFSEQYF. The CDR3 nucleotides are TGTGCCAGCAGCGAGTTTGAGTTTTCCGAGCAGTACTTC.

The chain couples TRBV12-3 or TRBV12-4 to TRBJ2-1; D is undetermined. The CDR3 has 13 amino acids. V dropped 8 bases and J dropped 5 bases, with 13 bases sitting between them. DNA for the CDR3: TGTGCCAGCGGATCTAACAATAACAATGAGCAGTTCTTC. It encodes CASGSNNNNEQFF.

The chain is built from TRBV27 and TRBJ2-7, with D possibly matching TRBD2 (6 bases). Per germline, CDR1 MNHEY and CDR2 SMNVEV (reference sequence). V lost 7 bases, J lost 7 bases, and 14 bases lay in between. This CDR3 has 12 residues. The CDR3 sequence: CASIGAGREQYF. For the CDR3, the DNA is TGTGCCAGCATCGGGGCAGGGAGGGAGCAGTACTTC.

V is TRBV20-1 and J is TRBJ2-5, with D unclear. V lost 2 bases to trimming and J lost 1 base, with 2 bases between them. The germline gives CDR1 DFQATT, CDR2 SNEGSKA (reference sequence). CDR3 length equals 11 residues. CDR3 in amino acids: CSARLQETQYF. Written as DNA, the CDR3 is TGCAGTGCTAGACTCCAAGAGACCCAGTACTTC.